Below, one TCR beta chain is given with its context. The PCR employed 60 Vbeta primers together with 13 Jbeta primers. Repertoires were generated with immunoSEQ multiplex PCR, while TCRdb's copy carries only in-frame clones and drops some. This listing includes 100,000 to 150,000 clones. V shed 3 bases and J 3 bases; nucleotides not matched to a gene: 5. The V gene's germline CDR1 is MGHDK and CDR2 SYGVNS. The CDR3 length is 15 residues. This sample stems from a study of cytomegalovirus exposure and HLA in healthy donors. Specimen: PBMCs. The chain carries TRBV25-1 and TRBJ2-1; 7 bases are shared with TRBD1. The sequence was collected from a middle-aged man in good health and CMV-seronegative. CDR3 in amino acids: CASSEFQGDYNEQFF. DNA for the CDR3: TGTGCCAGCAGTGAGTTCCAGGGGGACTACAATGAGCAGTTCTTC.